In its sample, the clone carrying this TCR beta chain was seen many times. The antigen remains unidentified. This sample was taken from a study of T cells after posttransplantation cyclophosphamide. General study findings and limits: Tissue-infiltrating T cells from skin or gut overlapped little with blood T cells. After PTCy, TRB diversity resembled that of CNI/methotrexate controls. Donor-recipient repertoire similarity was low at 1-2 months, rising over year one.

With V trimmed by 5 bases and J by 5 bases, 6 bases remained unmatched. The CDR3 length is 14 residues. Germline CDR1 is SGHAT and CDR2 is FQNNGV. Produced via immunoSEQ multiplex PCR; TCRdb's table is partial and in-frame only. The sample holds around 24,000 clones, and no clone turns up only once. Peripheral blood was collected from the related graft donor on the marrow donation day. The sequence derives from a woman aged 60-75 years in good health, CMV-negative, and a related stem cell transplant donor. Sequenced sample: PBMCs. This chain connects TRBV11-2 to TRBJ2-1, with 7 positions matching TRBD1. DNA for the CDR3: TGTGCCAGCAGCCCCAGACAGGGAAACAATGAGCAGTTCTTC. It codes for CASSPRQGNNEQFF.